This TCR beta chain was identified during a study of OX40 agonist ivuxolimab in advanced cancers. Study summary: Patients got intravenous ivuxolimab at 0.01 to 10 mg/kg every 2 weeks. Those enrolled were 82.7% male, with a mean age of approximately 60 years and ages from roughly 23 to 79.

Using immunoSEQ multiplex PCR, the repertoire was profiled, and TCRdb retains in-frame clones only, with some absent. The sample holds over 75,000 clones, roughly 89% seen once. General study results and limits: A proportion of nonresponders additionally exhibited low normalized T-cell clonal expansion. With doses of 0.1-3.0 mg/kg, partial responders showed among the lowest clonal expansion.

As to this clone: What it recognizes is unknown.

Trimming cost V 0 bases and J 0 bases, with 6 bases left between them. The CDR3 loop spans 16 amino acids. In germline, CDR1 is MNHEY, CDR2 SVGAGI. This TCR was recovered from an adult with an advanced solid tumor such as melanoma, head and neck, liver or kidney cancer. The sample here was CD4+ or CD8+ T cells sorted from blood, taken in a trial of the OX40 agonist ivuxolimab. The V and J genes are TRBV6-5 and TRBJ2-6; D ambiguous. CDR3 in amino acids: CASSYSSSSGANVLTF. The CDR3 DNA reads TGTGCCAGCAGTTACTCGAGCAGCTCTGGGGCCAACGTCCTGACTTTC.